Presented here are 28 T cell receptor beta chains from one specimen sequenced in a study of regulatory T cells in long-lasting Graves disease. Time point of the sample: newly diagnosed GD, antithyroid drugs for less than 3 months. After RNA was extracted from PBMCs, the TCR library was made from it. According to the study, TCR beta libraries were built with iRepertoire HTBI primers and CDR3-region Arm-PCR. One entry per CDR3 protein, called by TCRdb with MiXCR from the multiplex PCR reads. This table has around 250,000 distinct CDR3 sequences, 15% to 20% appearing once. Here the sequenced sample was peripheral blood mononuclear cells (PBMCs), taken at new diagnosis, from a patient treated with antithyroid drugs. All receptors derive from a female donor with Graves disease.

The table lists this clonotype with many counts. The J gene is TRBJ1-6, the V gene TRBV25-1, with D uncertain. This CDR3 comprises 12 residues. The germline V and J ends were trimmed by 6 bases and 9 bases, with 9 bases remaining between them. Per germline, CDR1 MGHDK and CDR2 SYGVNS. As DNA, the CDR3 is TGTGCCAGCAGCCTAGACGGTTCACCCCTCCACTTT. It is translated as CASSLDGSPLHF.

This clonotype was seen many times. The rearrangement uses TRBV6-2 or TRBV6-3 and TRBJ2-1, with 11 positions matching TRBD1. Germline values: CDR1 MNHEY, CDR2 SVGEGT. With V trimmed by 1 base and J by 7 bases, 9 bases remained unmatched. CDR3 size: 17 residues. Here the CDR3 reads CASSYLPGQGGRNEQFF. The CDR3 bases are TGTGCCAGCAGTTACTTGCCGGGACAGGGGGGTAGGAATGAGCAGTTCTTC.

In its sample, this clonotype was seen many times. The CDR3 loop is CASSSPRRGGTEAFF. In nucleotides, the CDR3 is TGTGCCAGCAGTTCCCCCCGGCGGGGGGGGACTGAAGCTTTCTTT. This chain joins TRBV6-5 and TRBJ1-1; TRBD1 is a possible D gene (5 bases). V lost 4 bases, J lost 5 bases, and 17 bases lay in between. Looked up from germline, CDR1 is MNHEY and CDR2 is SVGAGI. The CDR3 is made up of 15 amino acids.

The chain couples TRBV3-1 to TRBJ1-4; 11 nucleotides match TRBD1. V shed 4 bases and J 7 bases; nucleotides not matched to a gene: 2. The CDR3 is 14 residues long. Germline loops: CDR1 LGHDT, CDR2 YNNKEL (reference sequence). CDR3 region: CASSRGTGGEKLFF. In DNA form, the CDR3 reads TGTGCCAGCAGCCGCGGGACAGGGGGTGAAAAACTGTTTTTT.

This clonotype has more than one count but fewer than ten. Being one base from a much bigger clone, this may be a read error. The chain employs TRBV24-1 and TRBJ2-3; 9 bases match TRBD2. V lost 6 bases, J lost 2 bases, and 8 bases stayed unmatched. Germline V CDR1 and CDR2: KGHDR, SFDVKD. The CDR3 loop spans 16 amino acids. CDR3: CATSSPIAGVTDTQYF. The CDR3 DNA is TGTGCCACCAGTAGTCCAATAGCGGGAGTCACAGATACGCAGTATTTT.

This clonotype was counted ten times or more. The chain joins TRBV19 to TRBJ2-5, with TRBD2 matching 12 bases. Germline values: CDR1 LNHDA, CDR2 SQIVND (reference sequence). Trimming took 2 bases from V and 4 from J; bases not matched to a gene: 5. This CDR3 has 16 amino acids. DNA for the CDR3: TGTGCCAGTAGTATAAGTTCTAGCGGGAGGGGAGAGACCCAGTACTTC. This sequence encodes CASSISSSGRGETQYF.

This clonotype was recorded many times. V gene TRBV6-1 combines with J gene TRBJ1-2; maybe TRBD1 (6 bases). This CDR3 is built from 14 residues. Germline values: CDR1 MNHNS, CDR2 SASEGT. With 6 bases removed from V and 7 bases from J, the gap between germline ends came to 18 bases. The CDR3: CASRQPIGGPGYTF. CDR3 in DNA: TGTGCCAGCAGGCAGCCCATCGGGGGCCCTGGCTACACCTTC.

This clonotype appeared many times. The chain carries TRBV25-1 and TRBJ2-6; the D gene is possibly TRBD2 (6 bases). The CDR3 contains 16 residues. Trimming left V 4 bases short and J 2 bases short, with 12 bases between. Germline assignment: CDR1 MGHDK and CDR2 SYGVNS. DNA for the CDR3: TGTGCCAGCAGTGGCCTAGCGAGAACTGGGGCCAACGTCCTGACTTTC. As protein: CASSGLARTGANVLTF.

J is TRBJ1-1 and V is TRBV2; D is ambiguous. The germline V gene has CDR1 SNHLY and CDR2 FYNNEI. The CDR3 totals 12 residues. V was shortened by 6 bases and J by 5 bases, with 10 bases between the two germline ends. CDR3 loop: CASRARSTEAFF. CDR3 DNA: TGTGCCAGCAGGGCAAGATCGACTGAAGCTTTCTTT. The whole variable domain, remainder taken from reference TRBV2 and TRBJ1-1, is EPEVTQTPSHQVTQMGQEVILRCVPISNHLYFYWYRQILGQKVEFLVSFYNNEISEKSEIFDDQFSVERPDGSNFTLKIRSTKLEDSAMYFCASRARSTEAFFGQGTRLTVV.

The chain uses TRBV7-9 and TRBJ2-1; 13 nucleotides agree with TRBD2. Per germline, CDR1 SEHNR and CDR2 FQNEAQ (reference sequence). J lost 9 bases, V lost 5 bases, and 10 bases had no gene match. The CDR3 loop spans 16 amino acids. The CDR3 DNA follows: TGTGCCAGCAGCCAGAGACTAGCGGGAGGTGGCGCTGAGCAGTTCTTC. The encoded protein is CASSQRLAGGGAEQFF.

Many counts were recorded for this clonotype. The chain links TRBV24-1 to TRBJ2-5; 12 bases are a match to TRBD1. The V gene end was trimmed by 4 bases and the J gene end by 4 bases; junction bases not matched to a gene: 12. Germline V gene sequence: CDR1 KGHDR, CDR2 SFDVKD. The CDR3 sequence is 18 residues long. The CDR3 DNA follows: TGTGCCACCAGTGACCCCGGGACAGGGGGCTTAAAGAGAGAGACCCAGTACTTC. Translating gives CATSDPGTGGLKRETQYF.

This clonotype was counted ten times or more. J is TRBJ1-4 and V is TRBV11-3; 9 bases line up with TRBD1. The CDR3 sequence is 16 residues long. Per the germline V gene, CDR1 is SGHNT and CDR2 is YENEEA. J gave up 8 bases and V 0 bases, and 7 bases lay outside the gene matches. CDR3 residues: CASSLDPGQGFEKLFF. In DNA form, the CDR3 reads TGTGCCAGCAGCTTAGATCCGGGACAGGGCTTCGAAAAACTGTTTTTT. Together with reference TRBV11-3 and TRBJ1-4, the CDR3 gives the full variable domain: EAGVVQSPRYKIIEKKQPVAFWCNPISGHNTLYWYLQNLGQGPELLIRYENEEAVDDSQLPKDRFSAERLKGVDSTLKIQPAELGDSAVYLCASSLDPGQGFEKLFFGSGTQLSVL.

Ten or more counts support this clonotype. The rearrangement links TRBV20-1 to TRBJ2-5; D might be TRBD2 (5 bases). The CDR3 runs to 12 residues. Germline loops: CDR1 DFQATT, CDR2 SNEGSKA (reference sequence). V lost 5 bases to trimming and J lost 5 bases, with 12 bases between them. The DNA of the CDR3 is TGCAGTGCTCCGGGCCCGGGGGAGACCCAGTACTTC. Residues: CSAPGPGETQYF.

CDR3 amino acids: CATSVGGADTQYF. CDR3 nucleotide sequence: TGTGCCACCAGTGTCGGGGGCGCAGATACGCAGTATTTT. V is TRBV24-1 and J is TRBJ2-3; D tentatively fits TRBD1 or TRBD2 (6 bases each). The germline CDR1 and CDR2 sequences are KGHDR and SFDVKD. V was pared by 5 bases and J by 4 bases, with 9 bases between. The CDR3 totals 13 residues.

This clonotype has ten or more counts. The V call is TRBV28, the J call TRBJ2-1; no firm D call. Trimming took off 3 bases at V and 8 bases at J, with 8 bases between the two ends. CDR3 length: 12 residues. CDR1 and CDR2 (germline): MDHEN, SYDVKM. The CDR3 spells CASSFKSYEQFF. CDR3 bases: TGTGCCAGCAGTTTTAAGTCCTATGAGCAGTTCTTC.

This clonotype was seen repeatedly, ten times or more. This chain connects TRBV20-1 to TRBJ2-7, with 10 bases lining up with TRBD2. Trimming at V came to 1 base and at J to 4 bases, leaving 1 base not matched to a gene. This CDR3 has 13 residues. Germline V lookup: CDR1 DFQATT, CDR2 SNEGSKA (reference sequence). The CDR3 DNA reads TGCAGTGCTAGAGCTAGCGGGAGTTACGAGCAGTACTTC. It yields the protein CSARASGSYEQYF.

This clonotype was seen at least ten times. The chain uses TRBV6-1 and TRBJ2-2; D not resolved. CDR3 length: 13 amino acids. V was trimmed by 1 base and J by 1 base, leaving 1 base between them. Germline V gives CDR1 MNHNS, CDR2 SASEGT. The DNA for the CDR3 is TGTGCCAGCAGTGAAGGGAACACCGGGGAGCTGTTTTTT. This encodes CASSEGNTGELFF.

With regard to this clonotype: This could be a read error, since a much larger clone is one nucleotide away. This CDR3 fails to terminate in the conserved phenylalanine or tryptophan, so it likely reflects a read error. This sequence joins TRBV6-1 and TRBJ1-1, with TRBD1 identical over 10 bases. Germline V gives CDR1 MNHNS, CDR2 SASEGT. V gave up 5 bases and J gave up 4 bases; unmatched junction bases: 4. The CDR3 contains 14 residues. For the CDR3, the DNA is TGTGCCAGCAGTAGAGGGACAGGGGCCACTGAAGCTTTCTCT. Its protein is CASSRGTGATEAFS.

This clonotype was recorded at least ten times. V is TRBV7-2 and J is TRBJ2-3, with 14 bases that match TRBD2. The CDR3 is 16 residues long. CDR1 and CDR2 from the germline V gene are SGHTA and FQGNSA. With V trimmed by 7 bases and J by 6 bases, 9 bases remained unmatched. The CDR3 DNA sequence: TGTGCCAGCACCCTTTCGACTAGCGGGAGGGGGGATACGCAGTATTTT. This sequence encodes CASTLSTSGRGDTQYF.

This clonotype showed up just a few times. The CDR3 does not end in the conserved phenylalanine or tryptophan, so this is likely a read error. The chain uses TRBV10-3 and TRBJ1-5, with D perhaps matching TRBD1 (5 bases). V lost 5 bases, J lost 3 bases, and 14 bases lay in between. In germline, CDR1 is ENHRY, CDR2 SYGVKD. CDR3 length: 15 amino acids. The CDR3 nucleotides are TGTGCCATCAGTCGGGGGGGGGGTAACAATCAGCCCCAGCATCTT. It yields the protein CAISRGGGNNQPQHL.

This clonotype has a count of ten or more. The rearrangement joins TRBV10-3 to TRBJ2-7, with TRBD1 identical over 7 bases. The CDR3 consists of 14 residues. V lost 2 bases to trimming and J lost 3 bases; unmatched junction nucleotides: 4. Germline CDR1 reads ENHRY; CDR2 reads SYGVKD. CDR3 amino acids: CAISEPGQSYEQYF. As DNA, the CDR3 is TGTGCCATCAGTGAGCCGGGACAGAGCTACGAGCAGTACTTC.

This clonotype was observed at least ten times. V gene TRBV6-4 combines with J gene TRBJ2-7; 8 bases map to TRBD2. The germline V gene encodes CDR1 MRHNA and CDR2 SNTAGT. The length of the CDR3 is 15 residues. J gave up 6 bases and V 3 bases, and 10 bases lay outside the gene matches. This chain's CDR3 is CASSELVGGRIEQYF. The CDR3 bases are TGTGCCAGCAGTGAACTAGTTGGCGGGAGGATCGAGCAGTACTTC.

V gene TRBV19 combines with J gene TRBJ1-1; D unclear. CDR1 is LNHDA, CDR2 SQIVND, per germline (reference sequence). CDR3 length: 14 amino acids. V gave up 1 base and J gave up 4 bases, with 10 bases separating them. The CDR3 reads CASSIGQASTEAFF. CDR3 DNA sequence: TGTGCCAGTAGTATAGGGCAGGCGTCCACTGAAGCTTTCTTT.

In its sample, this clonotype was seen many times. The junction and the germline gene differ at one end; a read error may be behind it. V is TRBV5-1 and J is TRBJ2-7; 7 bases match TRBD2. In germline, CDR1 is SGHRS, CDR2 YFSETQ. This CDR3 spans 15 amino acids. The CDR3 sequence: CASSLSGIGYYEQYF. The CDR3 nucleotides read TGTGCCAGCAGCCTCAGCGGGATCGGGTACTACGAGCAGTACTTC.

The chain links TRBV5-1 to TRBJ2-1; 8 positions match TRBD1. V lost 4 bases and J lost 0; bases outside the gene matches: 3. This CDR3 has 15 residues. The germline V gene has CDR1 SGHRS and CDR2 YFSETQ. The CDR3 is CASSDRGSSYNEQFF. The CDR3 nucleotides read TGCGCCAGCAGCGACAGGGGTAGCTCCTACAATGAGCAGTTCTTC.

This clonotype was seen many times. V is TRBV14 and J is TRBJ2-2; D might be TRBD1 (6 bases). Trimming took off 8 bases at V and 5 bases at J, with 15 bases between the two ends. This CDR3 has 14 amino acids. Germline CDR1 is SGHDN and CDR2 is FVKESK. CDR3 region: CASRSPRGTGELFF. CDR3 DNA sequence: TGTGCCAGCCGTAGTCCCAGGGGTACCGGGGAGCTGTTTTTT.

This chain joins TRBV2 and TRBJ2-1; TRBD2 matches at 15 bases. The trim removed 6 bases at V and 7 bases at J, leaving 13 bases unmatched. The germline V gene has CDR1 SNHLY and CDR2 FYNNEI. CDR3 length: 18 residues. CDR3 DNA sequence: TGTGCCAGCAGCGACCGGGACGGACTAGCGGGAGGGTTAAATGAGCAGTTCTTC. Encoded protein: CASSDRDGLAGGLNEQFF.

The chain recombines TRBV12-3 or TRBV12-4 with TRBJ1-1; D unresolved. The CDR3 contains 13 residues. The V end lost 3 bases, the J end lost 1 base, and 6 bases lay between the germline ends. The CDR3: CASSFWTNTEAFF. CDR3 sequence (DNA): TGTGCCAGCAGTTTCTGGACGAACACTGAAGCTTTCTTT.